This TCR beta chain was sequenced during a study of T cell repertoires in cytomegalovirus infection (dated by TCRdb to about 2019). The study in broad terms: Recently identified HLA-C-restricted CMV epitopes, whose presentation resists viral immunomodulation, were targeted by peptide stimulations together with well-studied HLA-B-restricted epitopes. Because public TCR beta signatures pointed to carriage of CMV infection together with the matching HLA type, the HLA type of each donor mattered for the analysis.

What the study reported, not specific to this receptor: In both this cohort and an independent cohort of several hundred donors, the cumulative frequency of public TCR beta family members distinguished carriers of CMV infection plus the relevant HLA type. The ex vivo response was dominated by HLA-C-restricted CMV-specific TCR beta clonotypes, which also provided the single most frequent clonotype in two of eight donors.

Spanning cysteine to phenylalanine, the CDR3 consists of 14 amino acids. The read is trimmed to its CDR3 DNA, 42 bases read in frame from base 1. CDR1 is given as SGHVS and CDR2 as FQNEAQ, both from the germline V gene. Germline trimming: 5 bases from V, 2 bases from J; junction bases outside gene matches: 3. This clonotype was seen ten or more times. No cognate antigen has been identified for it. Nothing much larger sits one base from this clone, and base qualities are not available. The treatment or condition label, read with the paper, signifies: in vitro stimulation with specific CMV peptide epitopes to enrich CMV-specific T cells. Sequenced using an Illumina HiSeq 1500. TCRdb ran its own pipeline on the public reads, namely fastp trimming at Q25 and MiXCR clone calling, and kept in-frame beta chains. One record per CDR3 amino acid sequence lists the most common genes and DNA. This sample comprises roughly 920,000 distinct CDR3 sequences, roughly 30% of them detected only once. The ten largest clones add up to about an eighth of the sample.

The material sequenced was cultured CD8+ T cells from PBMCs, taken from culture after CMV antigen stimulation. The sequence was obtained from a human donor in good health (CMV status not recorded). Some clones in this sample may be carry-over from other donors' samples. The receptor chain draws on TRBV7-8 and TRBJ1-5; TRBD1 fits 7 bases in the junction. CDR3 reads: CASSPRGGNQPQHF. The nucleotides are TGTGCCAGCAGCCCCAGGGGGGGCAATCAGCCCCAGCATTTT.